The 2 T cell receptor beta chains given below trace back to one sample, sequenced in a study of identical twins. Each CDR3 protein is one row after TCRdb ran MiXCR on the 5' RACE reads. Of 1.5 million to 2 million distinct CDR3 sequences in the sample, roughly 35% were seen once. The specimen was cord blood. The receptors shown here come from a newborn girl in good health.

This clonotype was seen more than once but under ten times. The J gene is TRBJ2-1, the V gene TRBV11-2; possible D gene TRBD2, 6 bases. Trimming pared 0 bases from V and 11 bases from J, leaving 14 bases between. In germline, CDR1 is SGHAT, CDR2 FQNNGV. The CDR3 spans 14 residues. Written as DNA, the CDR3 is TGTGCCAGCAGCTTAGATCGTGGAGCGGGCCAGCAGTTCTTC. Its translation is CASSLDRGAGQQFF.

The V call is TRBV27, the J call TRBJ2-3; TRBD1 might be the D (5 bases). The CDR3 is 14 residues long. The V end lost 11 bases, the J end lost 1 base, and 16 bases lay between the germline ends. Looked up from germline, CDR1 is MNHEY and CDR2 is SMNVEV (reference sequence). CDR3 coding DNA: TGTGCCGTAAGGCCAGGGCTGGGCACAGATACGCAGTATTTT. Amino acids: CAVRPGLGTDTQYF.